Listed below are T cell receptor beta chains from one sample, sequenced in a study of PD-1 blockade in classical Hodgkin lymphoma. Clones were sequenced by immunoSEQ multiplex PCR, and TCRdb holds only the in-frame ones, with some missing. The sample includes 30,000 to 40,000 clones, approximately 90% seen only once; the top ten take less than 0.3%. Here the sequenced sample was CD4+ T cells from blood, taken at baseline. These receptor sequences come from a human donor with classical Hodgkin lymphoma. Both conserved end residues are part of each CDR3. The order of the fields is clone size, D gene, J gene, V gene, CDR3 DNA, CDR3 protein. The D gene is left open where the match is weak. Only some rows state a clone size, as once, few, many or a class for expanded clones.

.,TRBD1,TRBJ1-3,TRBV5-1,TGCGCCAGCAGCGTGACTCCAGGGGGCGCGGATGGAAACACCATATATTTT,CASSVTPGGADGNTIYF
.,.,TRBJ2-2,TRBV19,TGTGCCAGTGGGGGAGTGTTGAGCACCGGGGAGCTGTTTTTT,CASGGVLSTGELFF
.,.,TRBJ1-4,TRBV18,TGTGCCAGCTCACTACCCGGCGAGGTTAGAGAAAAACTGTTTTTT,CASSLPGEVREKLFF
.,.,TRBJ2-6,TRBV2,TGTGCCAGCAGTAGAAACCCTGGCGGGGCCAACGTCCTGACTTTC,CASSRNPGGANVLTF
.,.,TRBJ2-1,TRBV5-1,TGCGCCAGCAGCCCCCGACCGGACAATGAGCAGTTCTTC,CASSPRPDNEQFF
.,.,TRBJ2-1,TRBV5-1,TGCGCCAGCAGCTTGGCCTTCAGGAGACACGGGCAGTTCTTC,CASSLAFRRHGQFF
.,.,TRBJ2-1,TRBV11-2,TGTGCCAGCAGCCGCTCCGAGGGGAGCTCCGGCAGCAATGAGCAGTTCTTC,CASSRSEGSSGSNEQFF
.,.,TRBJ2-3,TRBV29-1,TGCAGCGTTGTAGCGGGCACAGATACGCAGTATTTT,CSVVAGTDTQYF
.,.,TRBJ1-1,TRBV6-5,TGTGCCAGCAGTTACGCGGACAGATCCTACACTGAAGCTTTCTTT,CASSYADRSYTEAFF
.,.,TRBJ1-4,TRBV7-9,TGTGCCAGCACATGGCAGACTAATGAAAAACTGTTTTTT,CASTWQTNEKLFF
few,.,TRBJ1-2,TRBV2,TGTGCCAGCAGTGAACTAAAGGCTCGGTCTCGCTACACCTTC,CASSELKARSRYTF
.,TRBD1,TRBJ2-5,TRBV9,TGTGCCAGCAGCGCCGGACAGGGGGACCGAGGGTATGAGACCCAGTACTTC,CASSAGQGDRGYETQYF
once,.,TRBJ1-2,TRBV30,TGTGCCTGGACGGCGACAGGCTATGGCTACACCTTC,CAWTATGYGYTF